This T cell receptor (beta chain) was recorded in a study of response to subunit inactivated influenza vaccine (dated by TCRdb to 2016 to 2018). Background for the entire study: Deep quantitative T cell receptor repertoire profiling was used in the study to track responses to a trivalent subunit inactivated influenza vaccine.

In its sample, this clonotype was seen a few times. Its antigen is unknown. At one end the junction does not follow the germline gene, possibly because of a read error. What the authors observed across the whole study: The authors suggested that each seasonal influenza vaccination may recruit only a limited number of new T cells.

The receptor library was made with RT-PCR. Sequencing instrument: Illumina HiSeq 2500. TCRdb reanalyzed the raw reads on its own, using fastp at Q25 for trimming and MiXCR for clone calling, and kept in-frame beta chains. Identical CDR3 proteins give one entry, which carries the most common genes and DNA. Present in this sample are 550,000 to 650,000 distinct CDR3 sequences, about an eighth of which were seen just once. The ten most abundant clones make up roughly a tenth of the sample. The cysteine opens and the phenylalanine closes a CDR3 of 11 amino acids. The DNA shown is the 33-base CDR3, in frame from base 1. The germline V gene (reference sequence) supplies CDR1 SGHKS and CDR2 YYEKEE.

The sequencing here drew on PBMCs from blood, taken on the day of vaccination. Here the chain combines TRBV5-5 and TRBJ2-7, with the identity of the D gene unclear. The origin of this receptor is a man aged 45-60 years who received an inactivated influenza vaccine. Donor details come from another sample of the same person, matched by shared clones. CDR3 loop: CASSLDRLMNF. The DNA reads TGTGCCAGCAGCTTGGACAGACTGATGAACTTC.